Sequencing of this T cell receptor (beta chain) was carried out in a study of T cell repertoires in cytomegalovirus infection. As for the study in general: The authors relied on CMV epitopes, both recently identified HLA-C-restricted and well-studied HLA-B-restricted. A matching HLA type, together with CMV infection, was signaled by public TCR beta signatures. Findings and limits, study-wide: HLA-C-restricted TCR beta clonotypes specific for CMV led the ex vivo response.

TCRdb re-analysed the reads in MiXCR, keeping a single row per CDR3 protein. Among about 890,000 distinct CDR3 sequences listed, 25% to 40% were seen once. This clonotype turned up a few times. What it binds is unknown. Per the germline V gene, CDR1 is DFQATT and CDR2 is SNEGSKA (reference sequence). The CDR3 consists of 14 residues. V was cut by 0 bases and J by 6 bases, with 15 bases left in between. The receptor was derived from a human donor in good health (CMV status not recorded). Some clones in this sample may be carry-over from other donors' samples. The sequenced sample was cultured CD8+ T cells from PBMCs, obtained from culture after CMV antigen stimulation. The chain links TRBV20-1 to TRBJ2-7; tentatively, D is TRBD2 (7 bases). In DNA, the CDR3 is TGCAGTGCTAGAGAGGGGCCGGGGGGCTCCGAGCAGTACGTC. This codes for CSAREGPGGSEQYV.